This T cell receptor beta chain was observed in a study of shared clonotypes between healthy human individuals. Study background: CD4 naive and CD4 memory each took three plates per donor, while CD8 naive took two and CD8 memory one.

V lost 1 base and J lost 4; bases outside the gene matches: 10. The CDR3 extends over 18 amino acids. Germline CDR1 reads SGHTA; CDR2 reads FQGNSA. TCRdb's table, derived via immunoSEQ multiplex PCR, lists solely in-frame clones and lacks some. The data contain about 380,000 clones, 90% to 97% of them singletons. The sequence derives from a man between 25 and 39 years old in good health. The sequencing sample was made of memory CD8+ T cells sorted from blood. Subset described: CD45RO+ cells pooled with CCR7-negative TemRA cells. The J gene is TRBJ2-1, the V gene TRBV7-2; 10 bases agree with TRBD2. In DNA form, the CDR3 reads TGTGCCAGCAGCTTAGGCAGCGGGAGGGCCTATTATTACAATGAGCAGTTCTTC. Its translation is CASSLGSGRAYYYNEQFF.